This T cell receptor (beta chain) was identified in a study of Ad26.COV2.S vaccination and SARS-CoV-2 variants. Looking at the study overall: Each vaccinee took Ad26.COV2.S intramuscularly, once or twice 56 days apart.

Some clones are missing from TCRdb's copy, which holds only in-frame ones; the method was immunoSEQ multiplex PCR. This sample yields fewer than 900,000 clones, of which roughly nine tenths are seen a single time; over 1.3% belongs to the top ten. The CDR3 totals 14 residues. V was cut by 5 bases and J by 9 bases, with 17 bases left in between. CDR1 and CDR2 from the germline V gene are ENHRY and SYGVKD. Treatment in this sample: around 19 received Ad26.COV2.S at low or high dose, single or two shots; 5 received placebo; per-sample allocation not given. Day 63 following the first vaccine or placebo injection was when the samples were taken.

The specimen comprised peripheral blood, sampled in a trial of Ad26.COV2.S vaccine versus placebo. This rearrangement joins TRBV10-3 to TRBJ2-1, with D perhaps TRBD1 or TRBD2 (6 bases each). The TCR comes from a person between 18 and 65 years old who received the Ad26.COV2.S COVID-19 vaccine or a placebo. DNA of the CDR3: TGTGCCATCAGTAGGGACAACCCCGGGAGTGAGCAGTTCTTC. Protein sequence: CAISRDNPGSEQFF.